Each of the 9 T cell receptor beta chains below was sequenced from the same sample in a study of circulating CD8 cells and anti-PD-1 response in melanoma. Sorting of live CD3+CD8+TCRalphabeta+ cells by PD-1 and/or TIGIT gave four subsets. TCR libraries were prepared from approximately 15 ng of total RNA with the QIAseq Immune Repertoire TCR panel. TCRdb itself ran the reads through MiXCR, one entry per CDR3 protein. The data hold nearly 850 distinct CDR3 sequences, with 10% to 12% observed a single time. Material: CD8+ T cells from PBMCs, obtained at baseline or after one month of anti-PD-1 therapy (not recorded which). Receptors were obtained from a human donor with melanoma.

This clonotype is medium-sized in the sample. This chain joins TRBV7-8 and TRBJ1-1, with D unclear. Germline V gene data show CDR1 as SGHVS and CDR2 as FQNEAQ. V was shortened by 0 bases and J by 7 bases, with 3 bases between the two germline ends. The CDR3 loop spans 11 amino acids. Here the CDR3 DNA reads TGTGCCAGCAGCTTAGCCGGTGAAGCTTTCTTT. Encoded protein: CASSLAGEAFF.

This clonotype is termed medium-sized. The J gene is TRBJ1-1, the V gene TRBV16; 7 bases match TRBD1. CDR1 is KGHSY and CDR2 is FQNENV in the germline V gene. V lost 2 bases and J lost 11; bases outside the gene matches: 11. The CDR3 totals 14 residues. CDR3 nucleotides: TGTGCCAGCAGCCAACACGGACAGGCTCTCGACGCTTTCTTT. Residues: CASSQHGQALDAFF.

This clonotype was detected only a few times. The CDR3 bases are TGTGCCAGTAAACACGCTAGCGGGGGCTTTTACGAGCAGTACTTC. Protein sequence: CASKHASGGFYEQYF. The chain links TRBV19 to TRBJ2-7; 10 bases align to TRBD2. The junction had 10 bases not matched to a gene; V was cut back by 7 bases and J by 4 bases. The CDR3 extends over 15 amino acids. The germline V gene has CDR1 LNHDA and CDR2 SQIVND (reference sequence).

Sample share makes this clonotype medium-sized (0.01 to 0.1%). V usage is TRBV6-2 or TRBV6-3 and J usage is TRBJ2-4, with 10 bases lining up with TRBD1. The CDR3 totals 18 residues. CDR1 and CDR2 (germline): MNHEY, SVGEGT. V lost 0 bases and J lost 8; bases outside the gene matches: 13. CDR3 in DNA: TGTGCCAGCAGTTACTCGATTTTCGGACAGGGGGATTTATACATTCAGTACTTC. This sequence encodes CASSYSIFGQGDLYIQYF.

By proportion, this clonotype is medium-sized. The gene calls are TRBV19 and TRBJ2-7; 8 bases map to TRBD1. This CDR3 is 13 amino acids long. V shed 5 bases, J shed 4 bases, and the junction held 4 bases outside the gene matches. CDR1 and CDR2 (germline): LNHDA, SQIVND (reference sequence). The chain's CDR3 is CASSPGTGYEQYF. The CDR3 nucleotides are TGTGCCAGTAGTCCCGGGACAGGTTACGAGCAGTACTTC.

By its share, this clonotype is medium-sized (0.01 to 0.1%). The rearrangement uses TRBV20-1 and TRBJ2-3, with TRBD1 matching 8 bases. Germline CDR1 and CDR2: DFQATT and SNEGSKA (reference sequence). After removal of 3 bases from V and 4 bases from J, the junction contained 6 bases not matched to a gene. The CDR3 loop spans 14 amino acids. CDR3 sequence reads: CSASGAGGADTQYF. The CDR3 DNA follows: TGCAGTGCTAGTGGGGCAGGGGGCGCAGATACGCAGTATTTT.

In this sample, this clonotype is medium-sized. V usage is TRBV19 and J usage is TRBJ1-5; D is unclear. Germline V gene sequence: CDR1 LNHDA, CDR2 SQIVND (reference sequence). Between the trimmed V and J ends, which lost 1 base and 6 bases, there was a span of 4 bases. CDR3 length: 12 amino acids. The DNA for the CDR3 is TGTGCCAGTAGTATAGGTGGTCAGCCCCAGCATTTT. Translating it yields CASSIGGQPQHF.

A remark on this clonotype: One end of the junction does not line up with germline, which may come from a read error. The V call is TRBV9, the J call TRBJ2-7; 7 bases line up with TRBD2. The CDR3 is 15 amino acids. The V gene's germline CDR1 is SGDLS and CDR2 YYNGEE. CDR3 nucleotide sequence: TGTGCCAGCAGCATATCTAGCGGCCTCTCCTATGAGCGGTACTTC. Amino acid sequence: CASSISSGLSYERYF. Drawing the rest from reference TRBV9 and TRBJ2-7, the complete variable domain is DSGVTQTPKHLITATGQRVTLRCSPRSGDLSVYWYQQSLDQGLQFLIQYYNGEERAKGNILERFSAQQFPDLHSELNLSSLELGDSALYFCASSISSGLSYERYFGPGTRLTVT.

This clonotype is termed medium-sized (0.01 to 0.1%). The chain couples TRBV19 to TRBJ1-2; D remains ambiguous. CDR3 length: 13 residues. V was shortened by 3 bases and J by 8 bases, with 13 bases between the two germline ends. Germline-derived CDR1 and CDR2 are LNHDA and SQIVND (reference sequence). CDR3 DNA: TGTGCCAGTAGTATCGGACGGGTCGGGGGCTACACCTTC. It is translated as CASSIGRVGGYTF. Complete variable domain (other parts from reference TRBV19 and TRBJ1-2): DGGITQSPKYLFRKEGQNVTLSCEQNLNHDAMYWYRQDPGQGLRLIYYSQIVNDFQKGDIAEGYSVSREKKESFPLTVTSAQKNPTAFYLCASSIGRVGGYTFGSGTRLTVV.